Listed here is a single T cell receptor (beta chain). What it binds is unknown. The germline gives CDR1 MDHEN, CDR2 SYDVKM. This CDR3 has 13 amino acids. Trimming stripped 5 bases from V and 5 bases from J, with 13 bases between. The data originate from a study of PD-1 blockade in classical Hodgkin lymphoma. Overall study context: Patients got intravenous nivolumab 3 mg/kg every 2 weeks.

This table comes from immunoSEQ multiplex PCR, and its TCRdb copy is limited to in-frame clones, with some not included. The profile covers roughly 15,000 clones, with approximately 78% appearing a single time and approximately 15% taken by the ten largest. Study-level results: Patients with a complete response exhibited baseline diversity comparable to newly diagnosed patients. Exclusion covered patients beginning nivolumab under 1 year post-ASCT. What drove the repertoire differences, possibly disease activity or prior therapy, has not been defined.

Documented time point: cycle 4 day 1 (C4D1), after 6 weeks of nivolumab. Every single patient, without exception, relapsed after autologous stem cell transplantation, and brentuximab vedotin exposure varied. Sequencing was performed on peripheral blood mononuclear cells (PBMCs), taken before the fourth cycle of nivolumab. This receptor was taken from a human donor with classical Hodgkin lymphoma. The V and J genes are TRBV28 and TRBJ2-7, with D perhaps matching TRBD1 (5 bases). The chain's CDR3 is CASSRRGADEQYF. CDR3 sequence (DNA): TGTGCCAGCAGTCGACGTGGGGCGGACGAGCAGTACTTC.